This record looks at one T cell receptor (beta chain) sequence and its context. CDR1 and CDR2 (germline): LGHNA, YSLEER. Trimming took 0 bases from V and 5 from J; bases not matched to a gene: 5. The CDR3 extends over 15 amino acids. Methods described previously, with TCR primers listed, were used for bulk TCR libraries. TCRdb reprocessed the PCR reads with MiXCR, giving one entry per CDR3 protein. The table shows roughly 50,000 distinct CDR3 sequences, with roughly 36% occurring only once. Construction of naive CD8 libraries employed about 20,000 to 1,100,000 sorted cells together with 10%, 30% or 50% RNA. The data were obtained in a study of molecular identifiers for immune sequencing clone quantification. Study overall: Replicates split RNA from 20,000 or 100,000 naive CD8 cells five ways, and the researchers sequenced four portions.

This sequence was found in a human donor in good health. Some libraries in this study had Jurkat cell RNA spiked in. Input material: naive CD8+ T cells from blood, with Jurkat cell RNA spiked in. Subset meaning: FACS-sorted CD8+CD4-CCR7+CD45RA+ naive T cells. The chain uses TRBV4-3 and TRBJ2-3; 7 positions match TRBD1. The CDR3 nucleotides are TGCGCCAGCAGCCAAGATCCCGACAGGGAAGATACGCAGTATTTT. It encodes CASSQDPDREDTQYF.